The text below deals with one T cell receptor (beta chain). Its antigen remains unidentified. Clones were sequenced by immunoSEQ multiplex PCR, and TCRdb holds only the in-frame ones, with some missing. The table lists tens of thousands of clones, approximately 96% of them singletons. This specimen comes from a study of cytomegalovirus exposure and HLA in healthy donors. Study-wide background: It was reported in a later analysis that the same platform had been used for the roughly 130 validation repertoires as for the 666 first-cohort repertoires. Points from the study as a whole: The study recorded about 150 TCR beta chains that were cytomegalovirus-associated.

This TCR derives from a man younger than 35 in good health and CMV-seropositive. The sequenced sample consisted of PBMCs.

CDR3 sequence reads: CASSREGTGYHEQYF. In DNA form, the CDR3 reads TGTGCCAGCAGCCGTGAGGGGACAGGGTACCACGAGCAGTACTTC. V usage is TRBV9 and J usage is TRBJ2-7; 9 bases map to TRBD1. The CDR3 extends over 15 amino acids. Per germline, CDR1 SGDLS and CDR2 YYNGEE. The trim removed 4 bases at V and 5 bases at J, leaving 10 bases unmatched.